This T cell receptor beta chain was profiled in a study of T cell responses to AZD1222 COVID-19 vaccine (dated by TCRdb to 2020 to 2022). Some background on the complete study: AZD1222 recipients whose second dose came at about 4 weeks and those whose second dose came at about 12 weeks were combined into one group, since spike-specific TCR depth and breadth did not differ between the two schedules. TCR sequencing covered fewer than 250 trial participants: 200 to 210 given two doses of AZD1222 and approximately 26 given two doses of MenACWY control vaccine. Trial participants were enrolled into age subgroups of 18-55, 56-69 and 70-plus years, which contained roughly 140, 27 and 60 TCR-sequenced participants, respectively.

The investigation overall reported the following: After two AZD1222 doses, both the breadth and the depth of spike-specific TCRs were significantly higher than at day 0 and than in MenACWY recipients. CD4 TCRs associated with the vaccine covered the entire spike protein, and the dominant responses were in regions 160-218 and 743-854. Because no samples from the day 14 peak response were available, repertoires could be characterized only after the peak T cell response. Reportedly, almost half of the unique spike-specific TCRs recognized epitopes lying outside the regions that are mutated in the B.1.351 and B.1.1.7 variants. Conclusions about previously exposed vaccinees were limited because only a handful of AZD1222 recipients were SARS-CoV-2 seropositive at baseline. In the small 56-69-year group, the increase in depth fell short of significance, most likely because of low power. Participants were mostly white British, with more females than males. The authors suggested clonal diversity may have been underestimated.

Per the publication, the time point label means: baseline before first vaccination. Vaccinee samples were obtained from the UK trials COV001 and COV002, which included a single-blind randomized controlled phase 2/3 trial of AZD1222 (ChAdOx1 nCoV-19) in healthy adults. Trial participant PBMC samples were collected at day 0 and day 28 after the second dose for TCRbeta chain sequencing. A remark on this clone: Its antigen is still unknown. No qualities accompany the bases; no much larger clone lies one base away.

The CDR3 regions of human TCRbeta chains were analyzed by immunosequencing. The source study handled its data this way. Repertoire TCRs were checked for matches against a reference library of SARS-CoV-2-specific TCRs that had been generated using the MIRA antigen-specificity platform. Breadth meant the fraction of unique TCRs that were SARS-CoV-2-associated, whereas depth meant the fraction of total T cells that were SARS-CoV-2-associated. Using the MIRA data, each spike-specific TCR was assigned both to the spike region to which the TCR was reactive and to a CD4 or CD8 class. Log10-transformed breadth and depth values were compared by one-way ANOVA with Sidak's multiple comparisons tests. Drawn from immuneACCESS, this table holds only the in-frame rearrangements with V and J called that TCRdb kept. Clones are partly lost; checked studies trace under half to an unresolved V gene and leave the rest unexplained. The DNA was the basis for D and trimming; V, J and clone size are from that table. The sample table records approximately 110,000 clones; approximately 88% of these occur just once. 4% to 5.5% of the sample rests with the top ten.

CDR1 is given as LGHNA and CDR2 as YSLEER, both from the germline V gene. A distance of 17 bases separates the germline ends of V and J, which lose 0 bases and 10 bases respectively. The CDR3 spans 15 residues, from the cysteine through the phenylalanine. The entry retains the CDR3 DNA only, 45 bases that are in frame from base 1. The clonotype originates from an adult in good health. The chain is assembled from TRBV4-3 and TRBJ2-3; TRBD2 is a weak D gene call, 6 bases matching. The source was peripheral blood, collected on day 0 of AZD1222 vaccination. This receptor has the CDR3 CASSQEHRGTGAQYF. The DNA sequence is TGCGCCAGCAGCCAAGAACACCGGGGGACCGGGGCGCAGTATTTT.